This is a list of T cell receptor beta chains from one sample in a study of blood T cell repertoires in COVID-19. Only in-frame clones appear in the TCRdb table, and some are missing; sequencing was by immunoSEQ multiplex PCR. The table has under 50,000 clones, 80% to 90% seen once. What was sequenced was peripheral blood. These receptors were collected from a woman in her thirties or forties with acute or convalescent COVID-19. Both conserved end residues are part of each CDR3. A D gene is named only where the DNA matches it firmly. The size of a clone is reported for some rows only, either as once, few or many, or as a class for expanded clones.

CDR3aa,CDR3nt,d_gene,j_gene,v_gene,abundance
CASSPPGLAGGTDTQYF,TGTGCCAGCAGTCCCCCGGGACTAGCGGGAGGGACAGATACGCAGTATTTT,TRBD2,TRBJ2-3,TRBV28,.
CASSVGADNPYNEQFF,TGTGCCAGCAGCGTAGGGGCAGACAACCCATACAATGAGCAGTTCTTC,.,TRBJ2-1,TRBV9,.
CASSPGTVGYGYTF,TGTGCCAGCAGCCCAGGGACAGTGGGTTATGGCTACACCTTC,TRBD1,TRBJ1-2,TRBV6-4,.
CASSKNMNTEAFF,TGTGCCAGCAGCAAGAACATGAACACTGAAGCTTTCTTT,.,TRBJ1-1,TRBV11-2,.
CASLRTGKNTGELFF,TGTGCCAGCCTTCGGACGGGGAAGAACACCGGGGAGCTGTTTTTT,.,TRBJ2-2,TRBV28,.
CASSLAAGFYGYTF,TGTGCCAGCAGCTTAGCGGCAGGCTTCTATGGCTACACCTTC,.,TRBJ1-2,TRBV7-2,.
CAISGQGYNSPLHF,TGTGCCATCAGTGGACAGGGTTATAATTCACCCCTCCACTTT,TRBD1,TRBJ1-6,TRBV10-3,.
CASSLSAEFSGRAMQETQYF,TGTGCCAGCAGTTTATCAGCCGAGTTTTCAGGGAGGGCAATGCAGGAGACCCAGTACTTC,TRBD2,TRBJ2-5,TRBV28,.
CASSLDSNSPLHF,TGTGCCAGCAGTCTGGACAGTAATTCACCCCTCCACTTT,.,TRBJ1-6,TRBV28,few
CASSTRQGPYEQYF,TGTGCCAGTAGTACAAGACAGGGTCCCTACGAGCAGTACTTC,TRBD1,TRBJ2-7,TRBV19,.
CASTGTLQETQYF,TGTGCCAGCACTGGCACCCTCCAAGAGACCCAGTACTTC,.,TRBJ2-5,TRBV6-5,.
CASSLDNRFNPGLDYGYTF,TGTGCCAGCAGCTTAGATAACCGATTTAATCCAGGGTTGGACTATGGCTACACCTTC,.,TRBJ1-2,TRBV11-2,.
CASSTNRGSYEQYF,TGTGCCAGCAGTACCAACAGGGGCTCCTACGAGCAGTACTTC,TRBD1,TRBJ2-7,TRBV6-5,.
CASSFDDRGRNSPLHF,TGTGCCAGCAGTTTTGACGACAGGGGCCGTAATTCACCCCTCCACTTT,TRBD1,TRBJ1-6,TRBV28,.
CASRDRYTEAFF,TGTGCCAGCAGGGACAGGTACACTGAAGCTTTCTTT,TRBD1,TRBJ1-1,TRBV12-3/TRBV12-4,once
CASSLVPGRSNNEQFF,TGTGCCAGCAGCTTAGTCCCCGGGAGAAGCAACAATGAGCAGTTCTTC,.,TRBJ2-1,TRBV7-9,.